This TCR beta chain is drawn from a study of T cell repertoires in cytomegalovirus infection. This clonotype was found a few times. TCRdb independently ran MiXCR on the reads; one entry per CDR3 protein. This sample has roughly 320,000 distinct CDR3 sequences, with roughly 9.5% found just once. Sample: PBMCs. The source of this sequence is a human donor in good health (CMV status not recorded). Some clones in this sample may be carry-over from other donors' samples.

The chain's CDR3 is CASSIGQGNEQFF. The CDR3 DNA is TGTGCCAGTAGTATTGGACAGGGGAATGAGCAGTTCTTC. The V call is TRBV19, the J call TRBJ2-1; 9 bases map to TRBD1. The CDR3 contains 13 residues. Trimming cost V 3 bases and J 7 bases; bases outside gene matches: 1. Germline V gene lookup returns CDR1 LNHDA and CDR2 SQIVND (reference sequence).